This is a list of T cell receptor beta chains from one sample in a study of beta chain features in type 1 diabetes. Clones were read by immunoSEQ multiplex PCR, and TCRdb kept only the in-frame ones, dropping some. The table has a few hundred thousand clones, roughly a tenth seen once. Sequencing was performed on central memory CD4+ T cells from blood. The origin of the receptors is a man aged 25 to 40 with type 1 diabetes. Each CDR3 is given without its conserved first and last residue.

>TRBJ2-3|TRBV19|11
ASSAIGLDTQY
>TRBJ2-1|TRBV7-6|13
ASSSWTGAGNEQF
>TRBJ1-5|TRBV6-1|13
ASRGQGGGNQPQH
>TRBJ2-7|TRBV6-5|11
ASTKKGSYEQY
>TRBJ2-5|TRBV9|13
ASSVGAGDPETQY
>TRBJ2-1|TRBV7-2|14
ASSLVGGGFYNEQF
>TRBJ2-3|TRBV28|14
ASSLERAGETDTQY
>TRBJ2-3|TRBV9|15
ASSVSVGTSATDTQY
>TRBJ1-2|TRBV5-1|11
ASSRDANYGYT
>TRBJ1-5|TRBV11-3|10
ASSWGYQPQH
>TRBJ2-7|TRBV5-4|14
ASSIGTGTSGYEQY
>TRBJ2-1|TRBV7-2|12
ASSFKTRSNEQF
>TRBJ1-2|TRBV5-1|12
ASSSTEGRYGYT
>TRBJ1-1|TRBV28|11
ASHPTVGTEAF
>TRBJ2-3|TRBV15|12
ATSRDIGTETQY
>TRBJ2-1|TRBV7-3|10
ASSLQNNEQF
>TRBJ1-1|TRBV5-1|15
ASSLDGYLGSSTEAF
>TRBJ1-6|TRBV7-3|13
ASSLIPGHASPLH
>TRBJ1-5|TRBV7-9|14
ASSLEDGYSNQPQH
>TRBJ1-1|TRBV5-1|13
ASSRPGIEGAEAF
>TRBJ2-5|TRBV19|12
ASSIAPRGETQY
>TRBJ2-1|TRBV7-6|15
ASSSTWAGASYNEQF
>TRBJ2-1|TRBV28|9
ASQLVNEQF
>TRBJ2-2|TRBV9|13
ASSSSGAGRGELF
>TRBJ1-2|TRBV13|10
ASISTGVGYT
>TRBJ1-4|TRBV7-2|13
ASSLAGLAGEKLF
>TRBJ2-5|TRBV7-2|12
ASSQEGGAKTQY
>TRBJ2-2|TRBV10-3|13
AISETGSGTGELF
>TRBJ2-3|TRBV9|14
ASSVKVGLGTDTQY
>TRBJ2-7|TRBV27|9
ASSDFMEQY
>TRBJ2-7|TRBV7-2|11
ASRREGLYEQY
>TRBJ1-1|TRBV18|11
ASSREGNTEAF
>TRBJ1-1|TRBV9|13
ASSVDWVGGGEAF
>TRBJ2-7|TRBV6-6|12
ASSGRDRGYEQY
>TRBJ2-3|TRBV13|10
ASQRTGDTQY
>TRBJ2-7|TRBV30|10
AWTRDVYEQY
>TRBJ2-5|TRBV18|10
ASSPGRETQY
>TRBJ2-1|TRBV6-5|11
ASSHGTGDEQF
>TRBJ2-7|TRBV4-3|12
ASSQGLPSYEQY
>TRBJ2-2|TRBV4-2|12
ASSLRVSTGELF
>TRBJ1-5|TRBV27|12
ASGDGWRDQPQH
>TRBJ2-5|TRBV7-8|14
ASSSTSGRSGETQY
>TRBJ2-4|TRBV9|11
ASSFDEKNIQY
>TRBJ2-7|TRBV4-2|12
ASSQGLSGYEQY
>TRBJ2-2|TRBV7-3|12
ASSLAGQTGELF
>TRBJ2-5|TRBV7-2|13
ASSLNAGGKETQY
>TRBJ2-7|TRBV5-1|11
ASSLDIYYEQY
>NA|TRBV28|10
ASSVQAYEQY
>TRBJ1-3|TRBV28|10
AAFSAGNTIY
>TRBJ2-1|TRBV27|13
ASSPARRGYNEQF
>TRBJ2-7|TRBV6-1|12
ASSPRTDSYEQY
>TRBJ2-1|TRBV7-9|14
ASSSPGLLSYNEQF
>TRBJ2-1|TRBV11-2|14
ASSSTGGTTYNEQF
>TRBJ2-7|TRBV14|13
ASSQGTSGAYEQY
>TRBJ2-2|TRBV9|15
ASSVQSTPTLTGELF
>TRBJ2-5|TRBV11-1|13
ASSPNVEPKETQY